The 18 T cell receptor beta chains reported below all come from one sample, sequenced in a study of T cell responses to AZD1222 COVID-19 vaccine. Measured with immunoSEQ multiplex PCR; TCRdb has only the in-frame clones, and not every one. The table has around 150,000 clones, about 80% seen once. Sequences were derived from peripheral blood, sampled on day 0 of AZD1222 vaccination. Receptors originate from an adult in good health.

CDR3 DNA sequence: TGTGCCAGCAGGGGACTTGGGGGCCACTATGGCTACACCTTC. Protein sequence: CASRGLGGHYGYTF. This sequence joins TRBV9 and TRBJ1-2; perhaps TRBD1 as D (6 bases). The germline V gene encodes CDR1 SGDLS and CDR2 YYNGEE. The germline V and J ends were trimmed by 5 bases and 3 bases, with 14 bases remaining between them. This CDR3 spans 14 amino acids. The full variable domain, rest sourced from reference TRBV9 and TRBJ1-2, is DSGVTQTPKHLITATGQRVTLRCSPRSGDLSVYWYQQSLDQGLQFLIQYYNGEERAKGNILERFSAQQFPDLHSELNLSSLELGDSALYFCASRGLGGHYGYTFGSGTRLTVV.

The chain carries TRBV5-8 and TRBJ2-1; D remains unclear. The ends were cut back, 2 bases at V and 4 bases at J, with 13 bases in the middle. CDR1 is SGHTS, CDR2 YDEGEE, per germline. The CDR3 extends over 15 amino acids. The CDR3 here is CASSFTGTRYNEQFF. The CDR3 DNA reads as TGTGCCAGCAGCTTTACGGGCACGAGATACAATGAGCAGTTCTTC.

The chain couples TRBV14 to TRBJ1-1; no firm D call. The V gene's germline CDR1 is SGHDN and CDR2 FVKESK. Trimming removed 2 bases from V and 5 bases from J, with 18 bases in between. The CDR3 is 16 residues long. The CDR3 region is CASSQHTGPTTTEAFF. The CDR3 DNA follows: TGTGCCAGCAGCCAACACACCGGACCTACCACAACTGAAGCTTTCTTT.

The chain uses TRBV15 and TRBJ1-5; possibly TRBD1 for D (5 bases). This CDR3 has 16 amino acids. The V gene lost 0 bases and the J gene lost 7 bases, with 16 bases spanning the gap. In germline, CDR1 is LNHNV, CDR2 YYDKDF (reference sequence). In DNA, the CDR3 is TGTGCCACCAGCAGAGATCGGGGCAGTTCAGGGCAGCCCCAGCATTTT. Protein sequence: CATSRDRGSSGQPQHF.

The chain employs TRBV20-1 and TRBJ1-2, with D maybe TRBD1 (5 bases). Deletions cut 3 bases from V and 2 bases from J, with 13 bases between. Germline assignment: CDR1 DFQATT and CDR2 SNEGSKA (reference sequence). This CDR3 has 14 amino acids. This CDR3 reads CSASTKTANYGYTF. The CDR3, as DNA: TGCAGTGCTAGTACGAAGACAGCGAACTATGGCTACACCTTC.

The rearrangement links TRBV4-1 to TRBJ1-1; TRBD1 matches 8 bases. CDR1 is MGHRA and CDR2 is YSYEKL in the germline V gene. The J segment lost 5 bases and the V segment lost 4 bases, leaving 6 bases of the junction unmatched. This CDR3 has 14 residues. The CDR3 is CASSPGQGTTEAFF. In nucleotides, the CDR3 is TGCGCCAGCAGCCCCGGACAGGGAACTACTGAAGCTTTCTTT.

This clone was seen more than once but under ten times. The gene calls are TRBV6-5 and TRBJ1-4, with TRBD1 as a possible D gene (5 bases). Per germline, CDR1 MNHEY and CDR2 SVGAGI. This CDR3 has 14 amino acids. V gave up 6 bases and J gave up 3 bases, with 11 bases separating them. CDR3 protein: CASSHRQPNEKLFF. The CDR3 DNA reads as TGTGCCAGCAGCCATAGACAGCCTAATGAAAAACTGTTTTTT.

CDR3: CASRTGGFYSPLHF. The CDR3 region has the DNA TGTGCCAGCAGGACAGGGGGCTTCTATTCACCCCTCCACTTT. V usage is TRBV6-5 and J usage is TRBJ1-6, with 10 bases fitting TRBD1. V lost 6 bases to trimming and J lost 8 bases; unmatched junction nucleotides: 4. Germline V CDR1 and CDR2: MNHEY, SVGAGI. The CDR3 contains 14 residues.

The CDR3 sequence is CASNPRLYNEQFF. In DNA, the CDR3 is TGTGCCAGCAACCCCCGGCTGTACAATGAGCAGTTCTTC. The chain uses TRBV28 and TRBJ2-1; D unresolved. This CDR3 comprises 13 residues. Per germline, CDR1 MDHEN and CDR2 SYDVKM. V lost 7 bases and J lost 4, with 11 bases in between.

The J gene is TRBJ2-7, the V gene TRBV7-2, with 11 bases aligning to TRBD1. After removal of 3 bases from V and 3 bases from J, the junction contained 4 bases not matched to a gene. Germline V gene data show CDR1 as SGHTA and CDR2 as FQGNSA. The CDR3 covers 15 residues. CDR3 region: CASSFQGQGGYEQYF. In DNA, the CDR3 is TGTGCCAGCAGCTTCCAGGGACAGGGGGGCTACGAGCAGTACTTC.

J is TRBJ2-7 and V is TRBV13; 9 bases fit TRBD2. The CDR3 loop spans 15 amino acids. Germline assignment: CDR1 PRHDT and CDR2 FYEKMQ (reference sequence). The trim removed 4 bases at V and 2 bases at J, leaving 6 bases unmatched. CDR3: CASSSMTSGPYEQYF. The CDR3 DNA reads as TGTGCCAGCAGCTCGATGACTAGCGGACCCTACGAGCAGTACTTC.

The chain couples TRBV28 to TRBJ1-5; D remains unclear. CDR1 is MDHEN and CDR2 is SYDVKM in the germline V gene. V was shortened by 6 bases and J by 6 bases, with 9 bases between the two germline ends. The CDR3 spans 12 residues. The CDR3 is CASSLTSQPQHF. The CDR3 nucleotides read TGTGCCAGCAGCCTTACCTCTCAGCCCCAGCATTTT. The full variable domain, completed using reference TRBV28 and TRBJ1-5, is DVKVTQSSRYLVKRTGEKVFLECVQDMDHENMFWYRQDPGLGLRLIYFSYDVKMKEKGDIPEGYSVSREKKERFSLILESASTNQTSMYLCASSLTSQPQHFGDGTRLSIL.

The chain carries TRBV2 and TRBJ2-1, with 7 positions matching TRBD1. Trimming at V came to 8 bases and at J to 7 bases, leaving 8 bases not matched to a gene. The CDR3 is made up of 13 amino acids. Germline V CDR1 and CDR2: SNHLY, FYNNEI. CDR3 nucleotides: TGTGCCAGCCGGCAGGGGGATTGGAATGAGCAGTTCTTC. It codes for CASRQGDWNEQFF.

The J gene is TRBJ2-1, the V gene TRBV21-1; the table's D call, TRBD1, has no DNA check behind it. TRBV21-1 is termed a pseudogene. The CDR3 sequence is 13 residues long. CDR3 sequence (DNA): TGTGCCAGCGGGGGACAGATGAGCGATGAGCAGTTCTTC. Translated: CASGGQMSDEQFF.

The rearrangement links TRBV24-1 to TRBJ1-1; TRBD1 agrees at 7 bases. V gave up 7 bases and J gave up 2 bases; unmatched junction bases: 9. The CDR3 has 15 amino acids. The V gene's germline CDR1 is KGHDR and CDR2 SFDVKD. The CDR3 sequence: CATRKTGSSNTEAFF. The DNA of the CDR3 is TGTGCCACCAGAAAGACAGGGTCCTCAAACACTGAAGCTTTCTTT.

This chain links TRBV7-8 with TRBJ2-7, with D possibly TRBD2 on 5 matching bases. V shed 1 base and J shed 2 bases, with 15 bases lying between them. The CDR3 has 16 amino acids. Germline V gene sequence: CDR1 SGHVS, CDR2 FQNEAQ. CDR3 sequence reads: CASSLGGMGSTYEQYF. The CDR3 DNA reads as TGTGCCAGCAGCTTAGGAGGGATGGGGTCTACCTACGAGCAGTACTTC.

V and J are TRBV5-5 and TRBJ2-5; no reliable D call. The V and J ends lost 2 bases and 4 bases respectively, with 9 bases between them. The germline V gene has CDR1 SGHKS and CDR2 YYEKEE (reference sequence). The CDR3 runs 13 residues. CDR3 protein: CASSFGQRETQYF. CDR3 nucleotides: TGTGCCAGCAGCTTCGGGCAGAGAGAGACCCAGTACTTC.

This sequence joins TRBV14 and TRBJ1-2; D is unclear. CDR1 is SGHDN, CDR2 FVKESK, per germline. The CDR3 totals 13 residues. The V and J ends lost 0 bases and 7 bases respectively, with 9 bases between them. CDR3 region: CASSQDLESGYTF. In DNA form, the CDR3 reads TGTGCCAGCAGCCAAGATCTTGAGTCTGGCTACACCTTC. Drawing the rest from reference TRBV14 and TRBJ1-2, the complete variable domain is EAGVTQFPSHSVIEKGQTVTLRCDPISGHDNLYWYRRVMGKEIKFLLHFVKESKQDESGMPNNRFLAERTGGTYSTLKVQPAELEDSGVYFCASSQDLESGYTFGSGTRLTVV.